One and the same sample provided the 12 T cell receptor beta chains below, sequenced in a study of radiation and T cells in renal cell carcinoma. The method was immunoSEQ multiplex PCR; TCRdb's version includes in-frame clones alone and lacks a portion of them. The sample includes 130,000 to 150,000 clones, around 88% of them seen just once. The sample's time point: blood 4 weeks post-SBRT, at nephrectomy. Treatment reported: 15 Gy SBRT to primary tumor, nephrectomy 4 weeks later. This material consisted of blood, taken from a patient whose treatment included radiotherapy and nephrectomy. The receptor set was obtained from a woman in her fifties or sixties with renal cell carcinoma.

A single count supports this clone. As DNA, the CDR3 is TGTGCCAGCAGTCCCCTAGCGGGAGGATACGAGCAGTACTTC. The encoded protein is CASSPLAGGYEQYF. This chain connects TRBV6-5 to TRBJ2-7; 11 bases map to TRBD2. The trim removed 5 bases at V and 4 bases at J, leaving 4 bases unmatched. This CDR3 spans 14 amino acids. Germline V gene data show CDR1 as MNHEY and CDR2 as SVGAGI.

This clone showed up just once. This sequence joins TRBV10-1 and TRBJ2-7, with 7 positions matching TRBD1. V lost 5 bases and J lost 0; bases outside the gene matches: 1. This CDR3 contains 13 residues. Germline V CDR1 and CDR2: WNHNN, SYGVQD (reference sequence). CDR3: CASSRDSSYEQYF. CDR3 DNA: TGCGCCAGCAGTCGGGACAGCTCCTACGAGCAGTACTTC.

This chain joins TRBV10-3 and TRBJ1-6; perhaps TRBD1 as D (5 bases). This CDR3 contains 15 residues. The V gene lost 3 bases and the J gene lost 8 bases, with 14 bases spanning the gap. Germline loops: CDR1 ENHRY, CDR2 SYGVKD. The CDR3 sequence: CAISEVWDGDSPLHF. The CDR3, as DNA: TGTGCCATCAGTGAAGTGTGGGACGGGGATTCACCCCTCCACTTT.

The table lists this clone with a count of one. The rearrangement uses TRBV5-1 and TRBJ1-1; D unresolved. Germline loops: CDR1 SGHRS, CDR2 YFSETQ. This CDR3 is 15 amino acids long. Trimming took off 4 bases at V and 2 bases at J, with 15 bases between the two ends. The chain's CDR3 is CASSGGSSQNTEAFF. As DNA, the CDR3 is TGCGCCAGCAGCGGTGGGTCCAGTCAAAACACTGAAGCTTTCTTT.

The rearrangement joins TRBV6-1 to TRBJ2-2; no definite D call. The germline CDR1 and CDR2 sequences are MNHNS and SASEGT. This CDR3 has 14 amino acids. V was shortened by 11 bases and J by 2 bases, with 15 bases between the two germline ends. The CDR3 is CASQETRNTGELFF. CDR3 nucleotides: TGTGCCTCTCAAGAGACGCGTAACACCGGGGAGCTGTTTTTT.

The V gene is TRBV11-2, the J gene TRBJ2-1, with D perhaps TRBD1 (5 bases). Germline V gene sequence: CDR1 SGHAT, CDR2 FQNNGV. This CDR3 has 15 residues. Trimming removed 0 bases from V and 1 base from J, with 7 bases in between. CDR3 DNA: TGTGCCAGCAGCTTAGAGCAGGGATCCTACAATGAGCAGTTCTTC. This encodes CASSLEQGSYNEQFF. The whole variable domain, filled in from reference TRBV11-2 and TRBJ2-1, reads EAGVAQSPRYKIIEKRQSVAFWCNPISGHATLYWYQQILGQGPKLLIQFQNNGVVDDSQLPKDRFSAERLKGVDSTLKIQPAKLEDSAVYLCASSLEQGSYNEQFFGPGTRLTVL.

The chain links TRBV7-2 to TRBJ1-6; 7 bases map to TRBD1. The V and J ends lost 1 base and 7 bases, in that order; junction bases with no gene match: 4. This CDR3 is 15 amino acids long. CDR1 is SGHTA, CDR2 FQGNSA, per germline. CDR3 sequence: CASSLVGGENSPLHF. Written as DNA, the CDR3 is TGTGCCAGCAGCTTAGTAGGGGGCGAGAATTCACCCCTCCACTTT.

The chain combines TRBV19 with TRBJ2-2; TRBD2 matches 10 bases. Losses at the gene ends were 3 bases for V and 4 bases for J; bases not matched to a gene: 8. The germline CDR1 and CDR2 sequences are LNHDA and SQIVND (reference sequence). The CDR3 has 17 amino acids. The CDR3 DNA follows: TGTGCCAGTAGTATCCACTCTAGCGGGGGAGGCACCGGGGAGCTGTTTTTT. Its translation: CASSIHSSGGGTGELFF.

The chain uses TRBV7-2 and TRBJ2-1; D is uncertain. The CDR3 runs to 13 residues. Germline V gene data show CDR1 as SGHTA and CDR2 as FQGNSA. V was clipped by 3 bases and J by 4 bases, with 7 bases between them. This chain's CDR3 is CASSFGFYNEQFF. The CDR3 region has the DNA TGTGCCAGCAGCTTTGGATTTTACAATGAGCAGTTCTTC.

The chain uses TRBV10-1 and TRBJ2-5, with a possible D match to TRBD2 (6 bases). CDR1 is WNHNN, CDR2 SYGVQD, per germline (reference sequence). V lost 6 bases to trimming and J lost 1 base, with 15 bases between them. The CDR3 is 15 residues long. CDR3 nucleotide sequence: TGCGCCAGCAGATCGGGACTGCCCTCCCAAGAGACCCAGTACTTC. This sequence encodes CASRSGLPSQETQYF.

The rearrangement joins TRBV11-2 to TRBJ2-3; perhaps TRBD1 as D (6 bases). This CDR3 spans 14 amino acids. Germline CDR1 reads SGHAT; CDR2 reads FQNNGV. Trimming took off 5 bases at V and 2 bases at J, with 11 bases between the two ends. The CDR3 region has the DNA TGTGCCAGCAGCCCGGACAGAGTCACAGATACGCAGTATTTT. Encoded protein: CASSPDRVTDTQYF. The full variable domain, rest sourced from reference TRBV11-2 and TRBJ2-3, is EAGVAQSPRYKIIEKRQSVAFWCNPISGHATLYWYQQILGQGPKLLIQFQNNGVVDDSQLPKDRFSAERLKGVDSTLKIQPAKLEDSAVYLCASSPDRVTDTQYFGPGTRLTVL.

This clone turned up a few times. At the DNA level, this CDR3 is encoded by other sequences in the same sample as well. J is TRBJ1-1 and V is TRBV5-1; D may be TRBD1 (6 bases). With 4 bases removed from V and 1 base from J, the gap between germline ends came to 8 bases. The CDR3 is made up of 13 amino acids. Germline CDR1 reads SGHRS; CDR2 reads YFSETQ. CDR3 amino acids: CASSPGQNTEAFF. The CDR3 DNA reads as TGCGCCAGCAGCCCGGGACAGAACACTGAAGCTTTCTTT.